The clone carrying this TCR beta chain was seen many times. Its antigen is currently unknown. RNA transcripts yielded amplified TCR beta CDR3 regions. The primer set for the first-round RT-PCR of the TCR CDR3 was HTBI. TCRdb used MiXCR to reprocess the multiplex PCR reads, holding one entry per CDR3 protein. The sample has 200,000 to 300,000 distinct CDR3 sequences, 15% to 20% seen once. The V and J ends lost 1 base and 2 bases respectively, with 9 bases between them. The CDR3 sequence is 14 residues long. CDR1 is MGHRA, CDR2 YSYEKL, per germline. Disease duration was under 3 months in the ophthalmopathy patients, who also had a Clinical Activity Score of at least 3 and a NOSPECS grade of at least 4. The data derive from a study of T cells in Graves' hyperthyroidism and ophthalmopathy. Study context: Blood from the periphery was taken at initial diagnosis, before any treatment.

General study findings and limits: Clonotypes that were expanded in thyroid above 0.001 mostly appeared in blood too. Separating ophthalmopathy from stable hyperthyroidism was achieved by a 13 V-J model.

This receptor was identified in a woman between 18 and 29 years old with Graves' ophthalmopathy. V and J are TRBV4-1 and TRBJ2-7, with D possibly TRBD2 on 6 matching bases. The sample taken for sequencing was blood. The CDR3 is CASSQGLGPYEQYF. The CDR3 region has the DNA TGCGCCAGCAGCCAAGGACTAGGGCCCTACGAGCAGTACTTC.